This entry features one T cell receptor (beta chain) sequence. The antigen is unknown. Every donor contributed ten milliliters of peripheral blood by blood draw. The V segment lost 1 base and the J segment 0 bases; nucleotides outside the gene matches: 7. The CDR3 is made up of 18 amino acids. Primed by a sample-barcoded 5' primer and a J-beta primer mix, a second PCR proceeded for about 6 to 11 cycles. TCRdb reanalysed the 5' RACE reads using MiXCR and keeps one entry per CDR3 protein. The profile shows about 730,000 distinct CDR3 sequences, roughly 45% of them singletons. These data are taken from a study of blood T cells in healthy people across ages. Whole-study findings and limits: Not knowing donor CMV status may have confounded expanded clonotype changes. Observed TCR beta diversity showed a strong correlation with the percentage of naive T cells as measured by flow cytometry.

What was sequenced was blood. The chain is built from TRBV12-3 or TRBV12-4 and TRBJ2-5; 11 bases are shared with TRBD2. This sequence originates from a woman aged 55-69 years in good health. CDR3 region: CASSLGTSGSANQETQYF. The CDR3 region has the DNA TGTGCCAGCAGTTTAGGAACTAGCGGGAGCGCCAACCAAGAGACCCAGTACTTC.